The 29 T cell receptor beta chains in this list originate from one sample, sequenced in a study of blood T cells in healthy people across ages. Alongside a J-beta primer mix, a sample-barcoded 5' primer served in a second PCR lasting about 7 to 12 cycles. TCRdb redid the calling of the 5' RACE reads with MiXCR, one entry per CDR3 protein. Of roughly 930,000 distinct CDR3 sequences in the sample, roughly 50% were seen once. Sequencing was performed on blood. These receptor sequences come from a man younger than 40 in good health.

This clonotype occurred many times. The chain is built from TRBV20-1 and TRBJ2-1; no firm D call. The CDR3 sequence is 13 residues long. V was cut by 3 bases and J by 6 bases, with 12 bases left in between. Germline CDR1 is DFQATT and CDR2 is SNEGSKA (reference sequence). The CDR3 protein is CSASHFAFNEQFF. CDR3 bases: TGCAGTGCTAGTCACTTCGCGTTCAATGAGCAGTTCTTC.

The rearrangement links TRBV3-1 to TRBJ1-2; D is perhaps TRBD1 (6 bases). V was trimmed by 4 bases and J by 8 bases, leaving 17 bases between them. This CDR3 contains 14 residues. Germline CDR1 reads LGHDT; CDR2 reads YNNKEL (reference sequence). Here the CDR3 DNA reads TGTGCCAGCAGCCCCACCGACGCCGGGACAGGCTACACCTTC. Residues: CASSPTDAGTGYTF.

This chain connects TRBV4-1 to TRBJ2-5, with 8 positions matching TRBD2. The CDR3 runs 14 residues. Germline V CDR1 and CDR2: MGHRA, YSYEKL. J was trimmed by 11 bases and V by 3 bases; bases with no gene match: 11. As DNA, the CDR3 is TGCGCCAGCAGCCAGACTAGCGACTCCGGTGAGCAGTACTTC. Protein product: CASSQTSDSGEQYF.

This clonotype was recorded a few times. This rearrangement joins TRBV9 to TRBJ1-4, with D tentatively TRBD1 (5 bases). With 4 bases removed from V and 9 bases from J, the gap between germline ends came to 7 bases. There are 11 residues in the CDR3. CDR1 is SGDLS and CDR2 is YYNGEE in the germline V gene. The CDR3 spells CASSRGQKLFF. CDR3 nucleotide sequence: TGTGCCAGCAGCCGGGGACAAAAACTGTTTTTT.

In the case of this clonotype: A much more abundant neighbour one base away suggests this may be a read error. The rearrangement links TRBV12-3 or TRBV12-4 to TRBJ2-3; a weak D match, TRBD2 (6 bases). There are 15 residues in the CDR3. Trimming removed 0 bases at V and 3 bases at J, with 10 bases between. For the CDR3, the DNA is TGTGCCAGCAGTTTAGCGGCCGGGAGAACAGATACGCAGTATTTT. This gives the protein CASSLAAGRTDTQYF.

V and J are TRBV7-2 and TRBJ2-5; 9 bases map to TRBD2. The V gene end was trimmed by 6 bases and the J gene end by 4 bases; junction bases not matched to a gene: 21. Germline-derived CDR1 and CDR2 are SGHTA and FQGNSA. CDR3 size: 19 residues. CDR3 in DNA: TGTGCCAGCAGGACACAATCCGGACTAGCGAAGGGTATGGGAGAGACCCAGTACTTC. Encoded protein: CASRTQSGLAKGMGETQYF.

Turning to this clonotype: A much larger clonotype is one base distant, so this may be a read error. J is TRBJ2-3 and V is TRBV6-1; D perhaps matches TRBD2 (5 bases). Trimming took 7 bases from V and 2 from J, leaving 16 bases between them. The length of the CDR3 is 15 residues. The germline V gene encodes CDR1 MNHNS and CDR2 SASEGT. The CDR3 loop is CASTGLNGNTDTQYF. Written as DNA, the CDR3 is TGTGCCAGCACCGGCCTTAACGGGAACACAGATACGCAGTATTTT.

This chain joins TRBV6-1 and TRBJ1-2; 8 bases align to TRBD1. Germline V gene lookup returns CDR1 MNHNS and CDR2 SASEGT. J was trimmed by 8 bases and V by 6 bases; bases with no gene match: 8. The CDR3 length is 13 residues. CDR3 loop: CASSEDRVYGYTF. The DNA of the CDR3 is TGTGCCAGCAGCGAGGACAGGGTTTACGGCTACACCTTC.

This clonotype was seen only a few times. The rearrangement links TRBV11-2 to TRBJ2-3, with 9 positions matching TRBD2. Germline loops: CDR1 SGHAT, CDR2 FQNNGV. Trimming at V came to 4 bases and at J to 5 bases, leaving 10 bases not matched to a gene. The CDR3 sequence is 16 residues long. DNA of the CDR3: TGTGCCAGCAGCTATGAGGCTAGCGGGGTGAAAGATACGCAGTATTTT. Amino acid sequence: CASSYEASGVKDTQYF. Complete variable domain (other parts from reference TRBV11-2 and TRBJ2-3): EAGVAQSPRYKIIEKRQSVAFWCNPISGHATLYWYQQILGQGPKLLIQFQNNGVVDDSQLPKDRFSAERLKGVDSTLKIQPAKLEDSAVYLCASSYEASGVKDTQYFGPGTRLTVL.

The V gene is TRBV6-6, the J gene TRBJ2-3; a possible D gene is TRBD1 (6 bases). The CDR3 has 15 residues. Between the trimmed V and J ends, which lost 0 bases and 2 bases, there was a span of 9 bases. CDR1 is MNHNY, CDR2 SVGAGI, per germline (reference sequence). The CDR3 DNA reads TGTGCCAGCAGTTACTCTGGGGGCTACACAGATACGCAGTATTTT. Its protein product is CASSYSGGYTDTQYF.

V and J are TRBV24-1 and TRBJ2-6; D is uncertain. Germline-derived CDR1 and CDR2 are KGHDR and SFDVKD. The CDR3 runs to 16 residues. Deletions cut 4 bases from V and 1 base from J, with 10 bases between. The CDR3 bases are TGTGCCACCAGTGACCCCGGAGTTTCTGGGGCCAACGTCCTGACTTTC. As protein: CATSDPGVSGANVLTF.

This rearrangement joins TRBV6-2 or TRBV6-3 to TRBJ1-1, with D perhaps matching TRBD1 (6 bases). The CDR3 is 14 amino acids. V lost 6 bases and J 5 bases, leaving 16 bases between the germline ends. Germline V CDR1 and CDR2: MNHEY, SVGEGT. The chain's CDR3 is CASSGELGATEAFF. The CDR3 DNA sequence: TGTGCCAGCAGCGGGGAGCTGGGGGCAACTGAAGCTTTCTTT.

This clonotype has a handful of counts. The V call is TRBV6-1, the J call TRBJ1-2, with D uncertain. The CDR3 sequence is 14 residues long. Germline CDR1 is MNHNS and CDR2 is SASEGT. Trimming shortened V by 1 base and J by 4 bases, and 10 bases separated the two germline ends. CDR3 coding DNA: TGTGCCAGCAGTGAAGTGCGTCAGAGCTATGGCTACACCTTC. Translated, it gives CASSEVRQSYGYTF.

The CDR3 bases are TGTGCCAGCAGCGGGTACAGTAATGAGCAGTTCTTC. Translating it yields CASSGYSNEQFF. This chain connects TRBV7-2 to TRBJ2-1, with unresolved D. Germline V CDR1 and CDR2: SGHTA, FQGNSA. This CDR3 region has 12 residues. The ends were cut back, 5 bases at V and 7 bases at J, with 9 bases in the middle.

CDR3: CASTTGFAEKLFF. DNA for the CDR3: TGTGCCAGCACAACCGGGTTTGCTGAAAAACTGTTTTTT. J is TRBJ1-4 and V is TRBV28; no definite D call. Between the trimmed V and J ends, which lost 7 bases and 7 bases, there was a span of 13 bases. CDR1 and CDR2 from the germline V gene are MDHEN and SYDVKM. The CDR3 length is 13 residues.

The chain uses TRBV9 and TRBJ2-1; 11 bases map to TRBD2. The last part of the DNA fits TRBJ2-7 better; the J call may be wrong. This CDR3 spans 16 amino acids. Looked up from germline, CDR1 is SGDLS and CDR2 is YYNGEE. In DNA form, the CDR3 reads TGTGCCAGCAGCGTAGGTCCTAGCGGGGGGTACAATGAGCAGTACTTC. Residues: CASSVGPSGGYNEQYF.

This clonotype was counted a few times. This CDR3 reads CASSLHLGNSPLHF. DNA for the CDR3: TGTGCCAGCAGTCTCCACCTGGGGAATTCACCCCTCCACTTT. The chain has TRBV27 and TRBJ1-6; no definite D call. V was trimmed by 5 bases and J by 7 bases, leaving 12 bases between them. This CDR3 contains 14 residues. The germline V gene encodes CDR1 MNHEY and CDR2 SMNVEV (reference sequence).

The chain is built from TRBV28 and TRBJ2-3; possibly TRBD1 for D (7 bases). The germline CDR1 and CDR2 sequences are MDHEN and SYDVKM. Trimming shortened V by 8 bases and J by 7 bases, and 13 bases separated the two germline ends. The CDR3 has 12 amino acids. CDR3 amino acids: CASGGGENTQYF. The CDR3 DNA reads TGTGCCAGCGGAGGGGGCGAAAATACGCAGTATTTT.

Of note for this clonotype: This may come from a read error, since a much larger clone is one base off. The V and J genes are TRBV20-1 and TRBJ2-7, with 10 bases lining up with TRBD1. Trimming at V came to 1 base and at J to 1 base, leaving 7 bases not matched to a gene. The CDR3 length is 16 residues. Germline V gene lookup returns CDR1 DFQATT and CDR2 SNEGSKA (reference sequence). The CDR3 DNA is TGCAGTGCTAGAGTGTGGGGACAGGGGCAATCCTACGAGCAGTACTTC. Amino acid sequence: CSARVWGQGQSYEQYF.

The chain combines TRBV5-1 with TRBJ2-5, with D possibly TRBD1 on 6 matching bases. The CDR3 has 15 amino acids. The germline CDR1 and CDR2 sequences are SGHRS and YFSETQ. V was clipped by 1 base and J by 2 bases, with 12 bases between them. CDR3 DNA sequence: TGCGCCAGCAGCTTGACTGCAGGACAGCAAGAGACCCAGTACTTC. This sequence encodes CASSLTAGQQETQYF.

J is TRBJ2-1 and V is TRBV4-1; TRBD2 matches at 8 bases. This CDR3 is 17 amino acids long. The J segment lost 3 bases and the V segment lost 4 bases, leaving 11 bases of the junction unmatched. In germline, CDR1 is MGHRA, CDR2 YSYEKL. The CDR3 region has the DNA TGCGCCAGCAGCCCCCCGACAGGACTAGCCGACTACAATGAGCAGTTCTTC. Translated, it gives CASSPPTGLADYNEQFF.

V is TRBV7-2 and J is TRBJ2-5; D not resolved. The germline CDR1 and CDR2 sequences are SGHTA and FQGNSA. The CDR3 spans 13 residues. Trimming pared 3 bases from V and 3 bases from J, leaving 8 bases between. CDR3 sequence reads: CASSFFAEETQYF. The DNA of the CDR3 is TGTGCCAGCAGCTTTTTCGCGGAAGAGACCCAGTACTTC.

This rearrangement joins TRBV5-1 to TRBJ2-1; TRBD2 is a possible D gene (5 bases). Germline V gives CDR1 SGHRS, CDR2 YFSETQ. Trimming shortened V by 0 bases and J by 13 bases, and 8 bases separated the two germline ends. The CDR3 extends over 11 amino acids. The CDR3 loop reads CASSLEGGQFF. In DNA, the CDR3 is TGCGCCAGCAGCTTGGAAGGAGGTCAGTTCTTC.

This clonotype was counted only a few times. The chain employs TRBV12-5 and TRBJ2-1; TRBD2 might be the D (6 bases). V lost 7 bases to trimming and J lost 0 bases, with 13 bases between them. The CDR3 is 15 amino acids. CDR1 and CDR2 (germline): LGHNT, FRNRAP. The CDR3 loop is CASEDSGSSYNEQFF. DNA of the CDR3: TGTGCTAGTGAAGATAGCGGTAGCTCCTACAATGAGCAGTTCTTC.

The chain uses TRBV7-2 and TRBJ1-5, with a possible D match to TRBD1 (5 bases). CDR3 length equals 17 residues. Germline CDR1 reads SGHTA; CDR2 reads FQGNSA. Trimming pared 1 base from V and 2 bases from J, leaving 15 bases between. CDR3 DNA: TGTGCCAGCAGCTTAGTGGGAAGGGGCAGGGGCAATCAGCCCCAGCATTTT. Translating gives CASSLVGRGRGNQPQHF.

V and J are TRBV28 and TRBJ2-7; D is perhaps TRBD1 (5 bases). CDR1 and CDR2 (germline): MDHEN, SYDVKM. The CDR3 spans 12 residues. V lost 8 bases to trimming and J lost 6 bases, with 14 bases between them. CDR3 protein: CASCQGSAEQYF. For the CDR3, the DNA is TGTGCCAGCTGCCAGGGAAGCGCCGAGCAGTACTTC.

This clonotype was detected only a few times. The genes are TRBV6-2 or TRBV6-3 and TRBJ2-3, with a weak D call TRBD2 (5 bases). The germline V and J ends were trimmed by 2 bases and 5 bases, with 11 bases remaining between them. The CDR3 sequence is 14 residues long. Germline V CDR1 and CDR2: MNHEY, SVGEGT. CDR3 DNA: TGTGCCAGCAGTTACCCGGGGTCCTTAGATACGCAGTATTTT. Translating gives CASSYPGSLDTQYF.

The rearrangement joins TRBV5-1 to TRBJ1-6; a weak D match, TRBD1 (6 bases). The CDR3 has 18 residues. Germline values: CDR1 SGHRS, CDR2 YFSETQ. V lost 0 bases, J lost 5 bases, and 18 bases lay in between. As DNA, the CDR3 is TGCGCCAGCAGCTTGGCTTCTGGGGGCGGACAGAATAATTCACCCCTCCACTTT. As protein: CASSLASGGGQNNSPLHF.

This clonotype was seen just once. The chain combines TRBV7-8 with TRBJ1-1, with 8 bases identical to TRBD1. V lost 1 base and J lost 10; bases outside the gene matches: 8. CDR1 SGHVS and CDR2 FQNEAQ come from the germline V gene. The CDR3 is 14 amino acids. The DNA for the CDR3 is TGTGCCAGCAGCTTAGACAGGGGGTTTTATAGAGCTTTCTTT. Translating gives CASSLDRGFYRAFF.